The clone carrying this T cell receptor beta chain has only a few counts. Its matching antigen is unknown. This entry comes from a study of cytomegalovirus exposure and HLA in healthy donors. Whole-study context: An earlier analysis identified approximately 120 million unique TCR beta sequences in about 200 million T cells.

General study results and limits: An ancestry cluster, one associated with Asian ancestry, reportedly showed fewer N-insertions than the approximately 650-donor mean in a later analysis. HLA alleles showed associations with some 17,000 TCR beta sequences in a later analysis, at a 0.05 false discovery rate. Highest at DRB1 and lowest at HLA-C, TCR association rates differed among HLA loci in a later analysis.

This PCR relied on a set of 60 Vbeta primers and 13 Jbeta primers. The method was immunoSEQ multiplex PCR; TCRdb's version includes in-frame clones alone and lacks a portion of them. The data hold around 160,000 clones, with roughly two thirds observed a single time. The sample comprised PBMCs. The receptor comes from a woman in her late teens or twenties in good health and CMV-seropositive.

The CDR3 region has the DNA TGTGCCAGCAGCTTACGGGGTCACACAGATACGCAGTATTTT. It encodes CASSLRGHTDTQYF. This rearrangement joins TRBV7-9 to TRBJ2-3; tentatively, D is TRBD2 (5 bases). The germline CDR1 and CDR2 sequences are SEHNR and FQNEAQ (reference sequence). Trimming removed 2 bases at V and 2 bases at J, with 8 bases between. This CDR3 spans 14 amino acids.